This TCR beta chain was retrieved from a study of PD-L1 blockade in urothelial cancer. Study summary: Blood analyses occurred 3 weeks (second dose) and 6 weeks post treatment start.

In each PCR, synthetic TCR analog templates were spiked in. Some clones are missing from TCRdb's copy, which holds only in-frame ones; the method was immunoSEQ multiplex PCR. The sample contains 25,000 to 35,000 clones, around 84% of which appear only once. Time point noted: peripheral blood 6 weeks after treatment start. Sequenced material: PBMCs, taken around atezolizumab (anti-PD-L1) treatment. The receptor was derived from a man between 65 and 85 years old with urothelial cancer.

The CDR3 DNA sequence: TGTGCCAGAAGCGCAAAGAGCGGGGGGCCCACAGATACGCAGTATTTT. Translating gives CARSAKSGGPTDTQYF. The chain couples TRBV5-3 to TRBJ2-3; TRBD2 aligns across 9 bases. TRBV5-3 is flagged as an ORF with uncertain function. The V and J ends lost 4 bases and 2 bases, in that order; junction bases with no gene match: 8. CDR3 length: 16 amino acids.